This TCR beta chain was observed in a study of graft-versus-host responses after intestinal transplantation. Background on the study: Multivisceral, liver-intestinal, or isolated intestinal grafts were transplanted into recipients. Tacrolimus plus steroids were given to all recipients for two to three years, preceded by anti-thymocyte globulin induction.

The protocol was immunoSEQ multiplex PCR, while the TCRdb copy is restricted to in-frame clones and leaves out a portion. This table has 23,000 or so clones, more than 90% appearing once. The source of this sequence is a human patient who received an intestinal transplant, so some T cells may come from the graft donor. Sequences were derived from PBMCs, sampled 30 days after intestinal transplant.

The CDR3 DNA sequence: TGCGCCAGCAGCTTGCGAGGGGGGCTCCCGACCTACGAGCAGTACTTC. It translates to CASSLRGGLPTYEQYF. The rearrangement links TRBV5-1 to TRBJ2-7; D could derive from TRBD1 or TRBD2 (6 bases each). The CDR3 has 16 amino acids. Trimming cost V 1 base and J 2 bases, with 16 bases left between them. The germline CDR1 and CDR2 sequences are SGHRS and YFSETQ.